A selection of T cell receptor beta chains follows, all from one sample in a study of T cells in Graves' hyperthyroidism and ophthalmopathy. TCRdb called the multiplex PCR reads again in MiXCR, with one record for every CDR3 protein. Among about 160,000 distinct CDR3 sequences listed, over 7.5% were seen once. Sequencing input: blood. All receptors derive from a woman aged 18-30 years with Graves' hyperthyroidism that later progressed to Graves' ophthalmopathy. CDR3s include the opening cysteine and the closing phenylalanine or tryptophan. D genes are given only for firm matches. Clone size appears in some rows only: once, few, many, or a class for an expanded clone.

d_gene	abundance	v_gene	j_gene	CDR3nt	CDR3aa
.	few	TRBV10-3	TRBJ1-2	TGTGCCATCAGTGTTAATCGACAGGATTATGGCTACACCTTC	CAISVNRQDYGYTF
TRBD2	many	TRBV7-8	TRBJ2-3	TGTGCCAGCAGCTTGAGGACTAGCGGGATCAAAACTAGCACAGATACGCAGTATTTT	CASSLRTSGIKTSTDTQYF
TRBD2	medium-sized	TRBV20-1	TRBJ2-1	TGCAGTGCTAGAGATCCGGGACTAGTGGATACTGAGCAGTTCTTC	CSARDPGLVDTEQFF
TRBD2	few	TRBV4-1	TRBJ2-1	TGCGCCAGCAGCCAAGACCTAGCGGGAGTAAAAAACAATGAGCAGTTCTTC	CASSQDLAGVKNNEQFF
.	many	TRBV27	TRBJ1-2	TGTGCCAGCAGTTTATCAAATCAGGGAAACTATGGCTACACCTTC	CASSLSNQGNYGYTF
.	.	TRBV7-2	TRBJ2-1	TGTGCCAGCAGTGTCTGGGGTGAGCAGTTCTTC	CASSVWGEQFF
.	many	TRBV6-1	TRBJ1-2	TGTGCCAGCATATCCCAACCGGGACAAGACAACTATGGCTACACCTTC	CASISQPGQDNYGYTF
TRBD2	many	TRBV10-3	TRBJ2-3	TGTGCCATCAGTGTAACTAGCGGGGGGAACACAGATACGCAGTATTTT	CAISVTSGGNTDTQYF
.	few	TRBV20-1	TRBJ2-2	TGCAGTGCTAGGACAGTAAACACCGGGGAGCTGTTTTTT	CSARTVNTGELFF
.	many	TRBV7-2	TRBJ2-1	TGTGCCAGCAGCTTAGACTACTACAATGAGCAGTTCTTC	CASSLDYYNEQFF
.	many	TRBV11-2	TRBJ2-2	TGTGCCAGCAGCTTGATGGGCAGGTCGAACGGGGAGCTGTTTTTT	CASSLMGRSNGELFF
TRBD2	many	TRBV9	TRBJ2-2	TGTGCCAGCAGCGTAGCACTAGCGGGATTCACCGGGGAGCTGTTTTTT	CASSVALAGFTGELFF
.	many	TRBV2	TRBJ1-1	TGTGCCAGCAGTGAAGCGCTTCGGCCGATGAACACTGAAGCTTTCTTT	CASSEALRPMNTEAFF
TRBD2	many	TRBV20-1	TRBJ2-1	TGCAGTGCTCTCGTACTAGCGGGGGATAGCAATGAGCAGTTCTTC	CSALVLAGDSNEQFF
.	many	TRBV20-1	TRBJ1-5	TGCAGTACCCGGGACACCAATCAGCCCCAGCATTTT	CSTRDTNQPQHF
.	many	TRBV5-5	TRBJ2-5	TGTGCCAGCAGCACCTTAGCGGTGAGGGGCCCTCAAGAGACCCAGTACTTC	CASSTLAVRGPQETQYF
TRBD1	few	TRBV4-1	TRBJ1-1	TGCGCCAGCAGCCAAGCGGGACAGGGGGACACTGAAGCTTTCTTT	CASSQAGQGDTEAFF